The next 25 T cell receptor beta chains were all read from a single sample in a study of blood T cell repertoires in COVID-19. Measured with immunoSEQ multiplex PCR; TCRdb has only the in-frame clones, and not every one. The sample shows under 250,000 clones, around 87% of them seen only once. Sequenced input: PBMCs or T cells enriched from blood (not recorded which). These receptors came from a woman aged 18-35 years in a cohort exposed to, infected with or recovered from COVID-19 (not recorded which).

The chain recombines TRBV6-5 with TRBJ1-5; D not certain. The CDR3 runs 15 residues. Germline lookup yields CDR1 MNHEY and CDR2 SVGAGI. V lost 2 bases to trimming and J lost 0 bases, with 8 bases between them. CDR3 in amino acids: CASSYAPGSNQPQHF. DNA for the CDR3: TGTGCCAGCAGTTACGCCCCAGGTAGCAATCAGCCCCAGCATTTT.

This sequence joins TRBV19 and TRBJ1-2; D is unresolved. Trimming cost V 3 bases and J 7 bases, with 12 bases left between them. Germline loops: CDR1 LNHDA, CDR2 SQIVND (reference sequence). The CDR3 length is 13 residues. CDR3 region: CASSMGRRGGYTF. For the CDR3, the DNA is TGTGCCAGTAGTATGGGCAGGCGGGGTGGCTACACCTTC.

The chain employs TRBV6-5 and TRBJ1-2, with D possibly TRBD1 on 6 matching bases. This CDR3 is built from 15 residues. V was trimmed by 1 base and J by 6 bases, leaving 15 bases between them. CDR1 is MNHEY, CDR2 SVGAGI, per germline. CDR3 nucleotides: TGTGCCAGCAGTTACTACCCACAGGGCATCCATGGCTACACCTTC. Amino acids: CASSYYPQGIHGYTF.

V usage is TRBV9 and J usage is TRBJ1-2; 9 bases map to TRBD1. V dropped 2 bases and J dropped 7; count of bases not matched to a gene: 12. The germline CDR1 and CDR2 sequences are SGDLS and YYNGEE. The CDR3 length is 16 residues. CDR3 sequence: CASSVDGGQGSGGYTF. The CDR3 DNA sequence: TGTGCCAGCAGCGTCGACGGGGGACAGGGTTCTGGTGGCTACACCTTC.

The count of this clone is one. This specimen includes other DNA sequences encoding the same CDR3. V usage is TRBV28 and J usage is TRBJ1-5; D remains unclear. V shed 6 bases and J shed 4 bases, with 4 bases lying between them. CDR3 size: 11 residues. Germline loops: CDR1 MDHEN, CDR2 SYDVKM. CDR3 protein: CASSPNQPQHF. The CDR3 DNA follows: TGTGCCAGCAGCCCGAATCAGCCCCAGCATTTT.

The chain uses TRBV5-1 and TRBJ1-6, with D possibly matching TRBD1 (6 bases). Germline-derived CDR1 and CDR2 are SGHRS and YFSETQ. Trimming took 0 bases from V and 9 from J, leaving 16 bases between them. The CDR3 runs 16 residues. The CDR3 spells CASSLAMRTGISPLHF. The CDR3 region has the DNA TGCGCCAGCAGCTTGGCCATGCGTACAGGGATTTCACCCCTCCACTTT.

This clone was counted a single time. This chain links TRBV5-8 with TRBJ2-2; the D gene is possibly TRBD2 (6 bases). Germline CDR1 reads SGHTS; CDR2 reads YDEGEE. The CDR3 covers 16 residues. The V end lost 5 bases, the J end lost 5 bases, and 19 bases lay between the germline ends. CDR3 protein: CASSFVSGRRTGELFF. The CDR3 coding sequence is TGTGCCAGCAGTTTCGTAAGTGGGAGGAGAACCGGGGAGCTGTTTTTT.

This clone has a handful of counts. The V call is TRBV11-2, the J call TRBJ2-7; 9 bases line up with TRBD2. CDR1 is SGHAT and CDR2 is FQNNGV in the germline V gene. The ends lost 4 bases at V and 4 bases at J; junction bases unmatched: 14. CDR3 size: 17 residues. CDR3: CASSSLAGELRVYEQYF. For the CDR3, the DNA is TGTGCCAGCAGCTCCTTAGCGGGGGAGCTCCGGGTATACGAGCAGTACTTC.

The CDR3 protein is CASSLDRPYEQYF. The CDR3 bases are TGTGCCAGCAGCCTCGACAGACCCTACGAGCAGTACTTC. The V and J genes are TRBV11-2 and TRBJ2-7, with D perhaps TRBD1 (5 bases). Per the germline V gene, CDR1 is SGHAT and CDR2 is FQNNGV. The CDR3 has 13 residues. V lost 5 bases, J lost 2 bases, and 10 bases lay in between.

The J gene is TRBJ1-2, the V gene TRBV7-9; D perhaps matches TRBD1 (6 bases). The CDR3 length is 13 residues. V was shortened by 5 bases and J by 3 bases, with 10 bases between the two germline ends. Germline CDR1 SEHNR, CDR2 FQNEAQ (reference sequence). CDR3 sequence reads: CASSSYRDYGYTF. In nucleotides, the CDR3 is TGTGCCAGCAGCAGCTACAGGGACTATGGCTACACCTTC.

CDR3 loop: CASNSGQGPPEQYF. CDR3 sequence (DNA): TGCGCCAGCAACTCAGGACAGGGCCCCCCGGAGCAGTACTTC. The chain is built from TRBV5-1 and TRBJ2-7, with TRBD1 identical over 8 bases. CDR3 size: 14 residues. The J segment lost 7 bases and the V segment lost 6 bases, leaving 12 bases of the junction unmatched. Germline-derived CDR1 and CDR2 are SGHRS and YFSETQ. The full variable domain, rest sourced from reference TRBV5-1 and TRBJ2-7, is KAGVTQTPRYLIKTRGQQVTLSCSPISGHRSVSWYQQTPGQGLQFLFEYFSETQRNKGNFPGRFSGRQFSNSRSEMNVSTLELGDSALYLCASNSGQGPPEQYFGPGTRLTVT.

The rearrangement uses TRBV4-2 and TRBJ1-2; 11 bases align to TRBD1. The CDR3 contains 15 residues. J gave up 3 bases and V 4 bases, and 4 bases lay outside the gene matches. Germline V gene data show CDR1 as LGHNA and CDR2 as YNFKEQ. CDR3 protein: CASSRQGQGDYGYTF. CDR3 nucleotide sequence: TGTGCCAGCAGCCGCCAGGGACAGGGGGACTATGGCTACACCTTC.

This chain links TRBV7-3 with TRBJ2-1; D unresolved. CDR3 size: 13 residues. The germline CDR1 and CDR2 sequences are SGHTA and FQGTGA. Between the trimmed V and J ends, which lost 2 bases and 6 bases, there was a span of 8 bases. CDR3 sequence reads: CASSLLQSNEQFF. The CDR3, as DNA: TGTGCCAGCAGCTTACTCCAGTCCAATGAGCAGTTCTTC.

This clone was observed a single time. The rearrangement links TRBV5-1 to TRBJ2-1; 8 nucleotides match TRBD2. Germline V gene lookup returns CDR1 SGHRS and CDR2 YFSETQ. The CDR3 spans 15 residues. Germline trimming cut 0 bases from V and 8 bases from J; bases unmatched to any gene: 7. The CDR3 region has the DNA TGCGCCAGCAGCTTGGACGTAGCGGGATCGGATGAGCAGTTCTTC. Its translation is CASSLDVAGSDEQFF.

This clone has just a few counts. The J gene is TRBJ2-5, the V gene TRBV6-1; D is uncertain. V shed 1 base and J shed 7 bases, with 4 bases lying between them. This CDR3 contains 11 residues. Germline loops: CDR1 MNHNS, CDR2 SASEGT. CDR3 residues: CASSEGVTQYF. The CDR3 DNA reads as TGTGCCAGCAGTGAAGGAGTGACCCAGTACTTC.

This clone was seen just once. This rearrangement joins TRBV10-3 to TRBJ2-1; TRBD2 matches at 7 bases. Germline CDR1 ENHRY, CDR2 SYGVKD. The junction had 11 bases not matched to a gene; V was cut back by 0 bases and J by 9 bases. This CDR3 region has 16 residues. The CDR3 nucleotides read TGTGCCATCAGTGAGTCGATACAGGCGGGAGAGATTGAGCAGTTCTTC. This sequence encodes CAISESIQAGEIEQFF.

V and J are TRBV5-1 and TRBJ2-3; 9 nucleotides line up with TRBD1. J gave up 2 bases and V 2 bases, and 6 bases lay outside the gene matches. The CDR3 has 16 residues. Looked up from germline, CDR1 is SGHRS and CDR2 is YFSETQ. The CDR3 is CASSLGHRGLTDTQYF. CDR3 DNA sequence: TGCGCCAGCAGCTTAGGGCACAGGGGGCTCACAGATACGCAGTATTTT.

In DNA, the CDR3 is TGTGCCAGCAGTTTGGAGGGGCCCGGGGAGCTGTTTTTT. Amino acid sequence: CASSLEGPGELFF. The rearrangement uses TRBV27 and TRBJ2-2; maybe TRBD2 (6 bases). Germline V gene data show CDR1 as MNHEY and CDR2 as SMNVEV (reference sequence). The CDR3 sequence is 13 residues long. Trimming removed 3 bases at V and 6 bases at J, with 8 bases between.

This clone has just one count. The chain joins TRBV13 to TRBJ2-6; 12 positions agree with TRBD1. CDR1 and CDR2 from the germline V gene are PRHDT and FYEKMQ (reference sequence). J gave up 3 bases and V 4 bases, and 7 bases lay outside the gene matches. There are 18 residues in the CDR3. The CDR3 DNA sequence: TGTGCCAGCAGCTCAGCCGGGACAGGGGGCCTTGGGGCCAACGTCCTGACTTTC. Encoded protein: CASSSAGTGGLGANVLTF.

Here the CDR3 DNA reads TGTGCCAGCAGCCAAGGGGTGCGGCGCAACTATGGCTACACCTTC. Protein: CASSQGVRRNYGYTF. J is TRBJ1-2 and V is TRBV3-1 (or the pseudogene TRBV3-2); no firm D call. The V gene's germline CDR1 is LGHDT and CDR2 YNNKEL (reference sequence). Trimming cost V 1 base and J 2 bases, with 11 bases left between them. The CDR3 is 15 amino acids.

The chain's CDR3 is CASSLSQGNTEAFF. As DNA, the CDR3 is TGTGCCAGCAGCTTGTCACAGGGCAACACTGAAGCTTTCTTT. V is TRBV7-9 and J is TRBJ1-1, with D tentatively TRBD1 (6 bases). Trimming removed 3 bases from V and 2 bases from J, with 10 bases in between. The CDR3 loop spans 14 amino acids. Per germline, CDR1 SEHNR and CDR2 FQNEAQ (reference sequence).

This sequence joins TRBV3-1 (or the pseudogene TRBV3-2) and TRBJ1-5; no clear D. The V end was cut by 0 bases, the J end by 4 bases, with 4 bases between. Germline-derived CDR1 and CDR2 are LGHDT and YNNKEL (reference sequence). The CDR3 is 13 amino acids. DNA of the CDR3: TGTGCCAGCAGCCAAGAACATAATCAGCCCCAGCATTTT. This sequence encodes CASSQEHNQPQHF.

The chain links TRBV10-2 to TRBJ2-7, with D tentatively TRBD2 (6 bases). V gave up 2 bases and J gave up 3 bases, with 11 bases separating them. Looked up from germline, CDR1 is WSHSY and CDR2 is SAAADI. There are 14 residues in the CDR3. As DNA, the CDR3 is TGCGCCAGCAGTGAGGCCGGGACTCACTACGAGCAGTACTTC. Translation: CASSEAGTHYEQYF.

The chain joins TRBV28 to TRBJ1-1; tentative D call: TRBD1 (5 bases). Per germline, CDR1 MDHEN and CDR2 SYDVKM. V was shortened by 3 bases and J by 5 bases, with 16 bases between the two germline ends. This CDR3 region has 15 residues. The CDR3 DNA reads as TGTGCCAGCAGTTTGGGGTATTCAGGGCGAACTGAAGCTTTCTTT. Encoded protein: CASSLGYSGRTEAFF.

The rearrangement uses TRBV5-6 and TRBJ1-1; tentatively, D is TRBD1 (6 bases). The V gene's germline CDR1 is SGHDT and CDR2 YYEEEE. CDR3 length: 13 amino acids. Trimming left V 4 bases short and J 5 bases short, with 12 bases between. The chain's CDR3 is CASSGQQGTEAFF. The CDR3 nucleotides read TGTGCCAGCAGCGGACAGCAGGGAACTGAAGCTTTCTTT.